This T cell receptor (beta chain) appears in the sequencing data of a study of cytomegalovirus exposure and HLA in healthy donors. Concerning this clone itself: The target antigen is unknown.

Study results and caveats: When the data were analyzed later, several of the most significant clusters appeared to be linked to common viral pathogens.

The PCR ran on 60 Vbeta and 13 Jbeta primers. Assay: immunoSEQ multiplex PCR; the TCRdb copy retains only in-frame clones and omits some. The sample records 90,000 to 120,000 clones, 60% to 85% being singletons. The CDR3 has 15 amino acids. With 9 bases removed from V and 4 bases from J, the gap between germline ends came to 19 bases. Germline CDR1 is LNHDA and CDR2 is SQIVND (reference sequence). The sample taken for sequencing was PBMCs. The V gene is TRBV19, the J gene TRBJ1-5; D might be TRBD1 (6 bases). This sequence was found in a female donor in good health and CMV-seropositive. CDR3 bases: TGTGCCAGCCTGGACAGTTTCGGGGAAAATCAGCCCCAGCATTTT. Protein: CASLDSFGENQPQHF.